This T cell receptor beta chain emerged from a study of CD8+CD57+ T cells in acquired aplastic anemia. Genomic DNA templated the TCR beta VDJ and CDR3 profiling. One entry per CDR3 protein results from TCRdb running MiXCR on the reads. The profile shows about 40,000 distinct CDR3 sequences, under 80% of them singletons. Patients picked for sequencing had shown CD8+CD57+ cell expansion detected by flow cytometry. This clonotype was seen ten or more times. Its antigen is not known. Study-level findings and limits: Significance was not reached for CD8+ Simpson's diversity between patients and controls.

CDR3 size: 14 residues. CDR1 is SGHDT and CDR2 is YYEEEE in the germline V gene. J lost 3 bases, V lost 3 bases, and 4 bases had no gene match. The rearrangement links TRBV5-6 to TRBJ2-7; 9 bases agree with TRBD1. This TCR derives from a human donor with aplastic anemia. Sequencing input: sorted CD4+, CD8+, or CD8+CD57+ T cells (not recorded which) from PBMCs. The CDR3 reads CASSSGTGYYEQYF. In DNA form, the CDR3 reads TGTGCCAGCAGCTCCGGGACAGGGTACTACGAGCAGTACTTC.